The rows below give T cell receptor beta chains drawn from one sample of a study of patients and donors after allogeneic stem cell transplantation. A single record per CDR3 protein comes from TCRdb applying MiXCR to the RT-PCR reads. The data contain about 90,000 distinct CDR3 sequences, around 48% of them seen just once; the ten biggest clones take up roughly 64%. Material for sequencing was blood, either unsorted or a sorted T cell fraction (not recorded which). The receptors were sampled from a human donor who was either an allogeneic HSCT recipient or a stem cell or donor lymphocyte infusion donor (not recorded which). It is not recorded whose cells these are; they may come from a transplant donor. CDR3s include the opening cysteine and the closing phenylalanine or tryptophan. D genes are given only for firm matches. A row's size may be missing; if present it is once, few, many or a size class.

d_call j_call clone_size v_call cdr3_nt cdr3_aa
. TRBJ1-5 . TRBV12-3/TRBV12-4 TGTGCCAGCAGCATCGGGGGGGCTGGGAATCAGCCCCAGCATTTT CASSIGGAGNQPQHF
. TRBJ1-2 . TRBV3-1 TGTGCCAGCAGCCCGATGCGTACCAACTATGGCTACACCTTC CASSPMRTNYGYTF
TRBD2 TRBJ2-7 . TRBV9 TGTGCCAGCAGCGTAAGGGTAGCGGGAGAGCAGTACTTC CASSVRVAGEQYF
TRBD2 TRBJ2-6 . TRBV20-1 TGCAGTGCTTTGACTAGCGGGAAAACTGGGGCCAACGTCCTGACTTTC CSALTSGKTGANVLTF
TRBD1 TRBJ1-1 . TRBV12-3/TRBV12-4 TGTGCCAGCAGTTTAGGGGACAGGGGTCGGAACACTGAAGCTTTCTTT CASSLGDRGRNTEAFF
. TRBJ1-5 . TRBV27 TGTGCCAGCAGTTCAGGGGTCAATCAGCCCCAGCATTTT CASSSGVNQPQHF
. TRBJ1-6 . TRBV27 TGTGCCAGCAGTTTAGATCGGGCCCCGGGGGATTCACCCCTCCACTTT CASSLDRAPGDSPLHF
. TRBJ2-7 . TRBV20-1 TGCAGTATAAAGCAGGGGACCTACGAGCAGTACTTC CSIKQGTYEQYF
TRBD1 TRBJ1-2 few TRBV12-3/TRBV12-4 TGTGCCAGCAGTCTCCCGACAGGGAATGGCTACACCTTC CASSLPTGNGYTF
. TRBJ2-2 . TRBV27 TGTGCCAGCAGTTTAGAGACACACACCGGGGAGCTGTTTTTT CASSLETHTGELFF
. TRBJ2-5 . TRBV11-2 TGTGCCAGCAGTCGAGATCTCCAAGAGACCCAGTACTTC CASSRDLQETQYF
. TRBJ1-5 . TRBV3-1 TGTGCCAGCAGCCAACAGGGGTACAATCAGCCCCAGCATTTT CASSQQGYNQPQHF
. TRBJ1-2 . TRBV5-4 TGTCCCAGCAGCTCGATGACAGCGAAGTATGGCTACACCTTC CPSSSMTAKYGYTF
. TRBJ1-1 . TRBV6-5 TGTGCCAGCAGTTTTACAGGAGGGAACACTGAAGCTTTCTTT CASSFTGGNTEAFF
. TRBJ1-5 . TRBV29-1 TGCAGCGTTGTCGAGGGCTCGGGTCAGCCCCAGCATTTT CSVVEGSGQPQHF
TRBD1 TRBJ1-5 . TRBV28 TGTGCCAGCAGTTCTATAGGACAGGGGATAGATCAGCCCCAGCATTTT CASSSIGQGIDQPQHF
. TRBJ1-1 . TRBV29-1 TGCAGCGTTGGTTATGAGAACACTGAAGCTTTCTTT CSVGYENTEAFF
. TRBJ1-1 few TRBV20-1 TGCAGTGCTTCGAGGACCAACACTGAAGCTTTCTTT CSASRTNTEAFF
. TRBJ1-1 . TRBV6-2/TRBV6-3 TGTGCCAGCGTTAGGGGGAACACTGAAGCTTTCTTT CASVRGNTEAFF
. TRBJ1-1 . TRBV6-2/TRBV6-3 TGTGCCAGCAGTTACTGGCCAGCCATGAACACTGAAGCTTTCTTT CASSYWPAMNTEAFF
TRBD2 TRBJ2-7 few TRBV29-1 TGCAGCGTTGTACTTCGGGACTATGACTACGAGCAGTACTTC CSVVLRDYDYEQYF
. TRBJ1-1 . TRBV5-1 TGCGCCAGCAGCTTGGCCGGATTAACAGGGATGAACACTGAAGCTTTCTTT CASSLAGLTGMNTEAFF
. TRBJ1-2 . TRBV3-1 TGTGCCAGCAGCCAAGACGGGACCTATGGCTACACCTTC CASSQDGTYGYTF
. TRBJ1-1 few TRBV12-3/TRBV12-4 TGTGCCAGCAACCCTTTGGGGAACACTGAAGCTTTCTTT CASNPLGNTEAFF
. TRBJ1-4 few TRBV5-5 TGTGCCAGCAGCTCCAGGGGTAGCTCTACTAATGAAAAACTGTTTTTT CASSSRGSSTNEKLFF
. TRBJ1-6 . TRBV12-3/TRBV12-4 TGTGCCAGCAGTTTGGACTCACCCCTCCACTTT CASSLDSPLHF
. TRBJ1-2 many TRBV12-3/TRBV12-4 TGTGCCAGCAGTTCAGGGGCGGGTTATGGCTACACCTTC CASSSGAGYGYTF
. TRBJ1-5 few TRBV6-2/TRBV6-3 TGTGCCAGCAGTTACTCCGGGGTCGGCAATCAGCCCCAGCATTTT CASSYSGVGNQPQHF
. TRBJ1-1 few TRBV20-1 TGCAGTGCTCCCTACACCGACACTGAAGCTTTCTTT CSAPYTDTEAFF
TRBD1 TRBJ1-5 . TRBV12-3/TRBV12-4 TGTGCCAGCAGTTCCACAGGGGGAAATCAGCCCCAGCATTTT CASSSTGGNQPQHF
. TRBJ1-5 few TRBV12-3/TRBV12-4 TGTGCCAGCAGCTCCTTTAGGACCTTTAATCAGCCCCAGCATTTT CASSSFRTFNQPQHF
. TRBJ1-5 few TRBV12-3/TRBV12-4 TGTGCCAGCAGCCCCGTCGCGGGGTGGGATAGCAATCAGCCCCAGCATTTT CASSPVAGWDSNQPQHF
. TRBJ1-1 . TRBV30 TGTGCCTGGAGTGTTGGAGACACTGAAGCTTTCTTT CAWSVGDTEAFF
. TRBJ1-6 . TRBV4-1 TGCGCCAGCAGCCAATCATGGAGCTCCTATAATTCACCCCTCCACTTT CASSQSWSSYNSPLHF
. TRBJ1-1 . TRBV6-2/TRBV6-3 TGTGCCAGCAGGGCAGTTTCGGCGAACACTGAAGCTTTCTTT CASRAVSANTEAFF
TRBD1 TRBJ1-5 . TRBV24-1 TGTGCCACCAGTGGGACAGGGACTCAGCAGCCCCAGCATTTT CATSGTGTQQPQHF
. TRBJ1-4 . TRBV5-1 TGCGCCAGCTCCCTAAATACGGGGGAATCGGAAAAACTGTTTTTT CASSLNTGESEKLFF
TRBD1 TRBJ1-5 . TRBV4-1 TGCGCCAGCAGCCAAGGACAGGGGTTGAGCAATCAGCCCCAGCATTTT CASSQGQGLSNQPQHF
. TRBJ1-3 . TRBV6-5 TGTGCCAGCAGTTTGGATCGTGGGGGCGCCTTAAACACCATATATTTT CASSLDRGGALNTIYF
. TRBJ1-2 . TRBV2 TGTGCCAGCAGTGAATTTAATACGGTTAACTATGGCTACACCTTC CASSEFNTVNYGYTF
TRBD1 TRBJ1-1 . TRBV29-1 TGCAGCGTTGGGACAGGGGGGACTGAAGCTTTCTTT CSVGTGGTEAFF
TRBD2 TRBJ2-7 . TRBV4-1 TGCGCCAGCAGCCAAGATGTACTAGCGAGAGAGGAAGACTCCTACGAGCAGTACTTC CASSQDVLAREEDSYEQYF
. TRBJ1-1 few TRBV20-1 TGCAGTGCTAGTATTGGGACACTGGCTTTCTTT CSASIGTLAFF
. TRBJ1-2 . TRBV12-3/TRBV12-4 TGTGCCAGCAGTTTCCACCAGGGAGGGGGCTATGGCTACACCTTC CASSFHQGGGYGYTF
. TRBJ1-2 few TRBV7-2 TGTGCCAGCAGCTTAGAATTCTATGGCTACACCTTC CASSLEFYGYTF
. TRBJ1-2 . TRBV25-1 TGTGCCAGCAGTGATCGCGTGACAAACTATGGCTACACCTTC CASSDRVTNYGYTF
. TRBJ1-4 few TRBV7-9 TGTGCCAGCAGCTTCTCGGTGGGGGCTGAAAAACTGTTTTTT CASSFSVGAEKLFF
TRBD1 TRBJ1-5 few TRBV12-3/TRBV12-4 TGTGCCAGCAGTTTACAGGGGGCGGTCAATCAGCCCCAGCATTTT CASSLQGAVNQPQHF
. TRBJ1-1 . TRBV12-3/TRBV12-4 TGTGCCAGCAGTTTCCGAACCGGGAGTATGACTGAAGCTTTCTTT CASSFRTGSMTEAFF
. TRBJ2-3 . TRBV12-3/TRBV12-4 TGTGCCAGCAGTTTTATGGACAGCACAGATACGCAGTATTTT CASSFMDSTDTQYF